A single sample is the source of the 18 T cell receptor beta chains below, sequenced in a study of technical replicates of blood from a handful of donors. Generated by immunoSEQ multiplex PCR, the TCRdb table keeps only in-frame clones and is missing some. The table has roughly 80,000 clones, just over 90% seen once. The specimen was T cells isolated from PBMCs. All receptors derive from a human donor in good health.

V gene TRBV5-6 combines with J gene TRBJ2-7; TRBD1 agrees at 7 bases. Germline CDR1 is SGHDT and CDR2 is YYEEEE. Trimming at V came to 6 bases and at J to 0 bases, leaving 6 bases not matched to a gene. The CDR3 has 14 residues. The CDR3 reads CASTPGTVSYEQYF. The CDR3 coding sequence is TGTGCCAGCACTCCCGGGACAGTCTCCTACGAGCAGTACTTC.

The J gene is TRBJ2-5, the V gene TRBV23-1; D is ambiguous. Being an ORF, TRBV23-1 has a function that is uncertain. The ends were cut back, 0 bases at V and 3 bases at J, with 5 bases in the middle. This CDR3 is 13 amino acids long. The CDR3 DNA reads TGCGCCAGCAGTCAATCATCCAAAGAGACCCAGTACTTC. Protein: CASSQSSKETQYF.

This clone came up once. This CDR3 is also generated by other DNA sequences in the sample. J is TRBJ1-3 and V is TRBV5-1, with unresolved D. Between the trimmed V and J ends, which lost 0 bases and 0 bases, there was a span of 4 bases. Germline V gives CDR1 SGHRS, CDR2 YFSETQ. The CDR3 is 14 amino acids. The CDR3 here is CASSLGSSGNTIYF. The CDR3 DNA reads as TGCGCCAGCAGCTTGGGTAGCTCTGGAAACACCATATATTTT.

The chain is built from TRBV2 and TRBJ2-4; 10 positions agree with TRBD2. The CDR3 loop spans 14 amino acids. Germline CDR1 SNHLY, CDR2 FYNNEI. J gave up 7 bases and V 4 bases, and 4 bases lay outside the gene matches. The CDR3 protein is CASSGTSGWNIQYF. The CDR3 bases are TGTGCCAGCAGTGGGACTAGCGGATGGAACATTCAGTACTTC.

The genes are TRBV2 and TRBJ2-1; 7 positions agree with TRBD2. The CDR3 consists of 17 residues. CDR1 SNHLY and CDR2 FYNNEI come from the germline V gene. With V trimmed by 6 bases and J by 8 bases, 19 bases remained unmatched. CDR3: CASREPGGAPYSDEQFF. The DNA for the CDR3 is TGTGCCAGCAGGGAACCGGGAGGAGCACCCTATTCGGATGAGCAGTTCTTC. Drawing the rest from reference TRBV2 and TRBJ2-1, the complete variable domain is EPEVTQTPSHQVTQMGQEVILRCVPISNHLYFYWYRQILGQKVEFLVSFYNNEISEKSEIFDDQFSVERPDGSNFTLKIRSTKLEDSAMYFCASREPGGAPYSDEQFFGPGTRLTVL.

The rearrangement uses TRBV6-5 and TRBJ1-1; 7 bases are shared with TRBD1. CDR1 and CDR2 from the germline V gene are MNHEY and SVGAGI. V trimming: 5 bases; J trimming: 10 bases; junction bases outside the gene matches: 10. The CDR3 runs to 13 residues. Written as DNA, the CDR3 is TGTGCCAGCAGTGGGACAGCCCGAACATCAGCTTTCTTT. It yields the protein CASSGTARTSAFF.

The V and J genes are TRBV19 and TRBJ1-1, with unresolved D. CDR1 and CDR2 (germline): LNHDA, SQIVND (reference sequence). The CDR3 loop spans 14 amino acids. Deletions cut 2 bases from V and 1 base from J, with 8 bases between. The CDR3 sequence is CASSISGGNTEAFF. DNA for the CDR3: TGTGCCAGTAGTATATCAGGAGGGAACACTGAAGCTTTCTTT.

V usage is TRBV7-9 and J usage is TRBJ2-7, with 8 nucleotides matching TRBD2. The CDR3 sequence is 13 residues long. Germline CDR1 and CDR2: SEHNR and FQNEAQ (reference sequence). CDR3 in amino acids: CASKGGGSYEQYF. In nucleotides, the CDR3 is TGTGCTTCAAAGGGCGGGGGGAGCTACGAGCAGTACTTC.

The chain uses TRBV7-8 and TRBJ1-5, with TRBD1 matching 11 bases. Germline V gene lookup returns CDR1 SGHVS and CDR2 FQNEAQ. The length of the CDR3 is 15 residues. V lost 5 bases, J lost 7 bases, and 7 bases stayed unmatched. The CDR3 coding sequence is TGTGCCAGCAGCCGGACAGGGGGCATGTTACAGCCCCAGCATTTT. This encodes CASSRTGGMLQPQHF.

V usage is TRBV7-6 and J usage is TRBJ1-2; D gene unclear. The CDR3 runs 16 residues. Trimming shortened V by 4 bases and J by 1 base, and 16 bases separated the two germline ends. Per the germline V gene, CDR1 is SGHVS and CDR2 is FNYEAQ. CDR3 DNA: TGTGCCAGCAGCTCTACAGCGGGTTACGGTAACTATGGCTACACCTTC. Residues: CASSSTAGYGNYGYTF. Full variable domain (remainder filled in from reference TRBV7-6 and TRBJ1-2): GAGVSQSPRYKVTKRGQDVALRCDPISGHVSLYWYRQALGQGPEFLTYFNYEAQQDKSGLPNDRFSAERPEGSISTLTIQRTEQRDSAMYRCASSSTAGYGNYGYTFGSGTRLTVV.

This chain connects TRBV2 to TRBJ2-7; 7 bases align to TRBD2. This CDR3 region has 12 residues. The germline V gene has CDR1 SNHLY and CDR2 FYNNEI. The V and J ends lost 5 bases and 4 bases, in that order; junction bases with no gene match: 2. In DNA, the CDR3 is TGTGCCAGCAGTCGGGAGGCTTACGAGCAGTACTTC. Its translation: CASSREAYEQYF. The variable domain in full, with the rest retrieved from reference TRBV2 and TRBJ2-7, is EPEVTQTPSHQVTQMGQEVILRCVPISNHLYFYWYRQILGQKVEFLVSFYNNEISEKSEIFDDQFSVERPDGSNFTLKIRSTKLEDSAMYFCASSREAYEQYFGPGTRLTVT.

J is TRBJ2-4 and V is TRBV4-1, with TRBD1 as a possible D gene (5 bases). V dropped 4 bases and J dropped 0 bases, with 16 bases sitting between them. Germline-derived CDR1 and CDR2 are MGHRA and YSYEKL. CDR3 size: 17 residues. In nucleotides, the CDR3 is TGCGCCAGCAGCCCGATGACAGAACCCTTAGCCAAAAACATTCAGTACTTC. Amino acid sequence: CASSPMTEPLAKNIQYF.

The chain uses TRBV6-1 and TRBJ2-1; 7 bases are shared with TRBD1. CDR3 size: 14 residues. Germline CDR1 reads MNHNS; CDR2 reads SASEGT. The junction had 3 bases not matched to a gene; V was cut back by 3 bases and J by 4 bases. Here the CDR3 reads CASSDGTAYNEQFF. The CDR3, as DNA: TGTGCCAGCAGTGACGGGACAGCATACAATGAGCAGTTCTTC.

The chain combines TRBV20-1 with TRBJ2-1; D not certain. Germline V lookup: CDR1 DFQATT, CDR2 SNEGSKA (reference sequence). V lost 7 bases, J lost 7 bases, and 8 bases lay in between. The CDR3 has 10 residues. Here the CDR3 DNA reads TGCAGTGTAGCCATGAATGAGCAGTTCTTC. Translation: CSVAMNEQFF.

This clone has a single count. The chain has TRBV4-1 and TRBJ1-3, with a tentative D call TRBD1 (5 bases). Germline CDR1 reads MGHRA; CDR2 reads YSYEKL. The CDR3 runs 14 residues. V was clipped by 4 bases and J by 6 bases, with 13 bases between them. The CDR3 sequence: CASSRGGISNTIYF. The DNA of the CDR3 is TGCGCCAGCAGCCGGGGGGGTATTTCAAACACCATATATTTT.

The chain employs TRBV19 and TRBJ1-5, with a possible D match to TRBD1 (5 bases). Trimming removed 5 bases from V and 7 bases from J, with 15 bases in between. Germline-derived CDR1 and CDR2 are LNHDA and SQIVND (reference sequence). The CDR3 loop spans 14 amino acids. CDR3: CASSLGRAGQPQHF. The CDR3 region has the DNA TGTGCCAGTAGTTTGGGCAGGGCGGGACAGCCCCAGCATTTT.

This chain connects TRBV27 to TRBJ2-7; the D gene is possibly TRBD1 (6 bases). Germline V gene lookup returns CDR1 MNHEY and CDR2 SMNVEV (reference sequence). Trimming removed 5 bases at V and 7 bases at J, with 12 bases between. The CDR3 loop spans 12 amino acids. The CDR3 DNA reads TGTGCCAGCAGTGCCTATCAGGGGGAGCAGTACTTC. Its protein is CASSAYQGEQYF.

The chain couples TRBV5-3 to TRBJ1-1; 12 bases line up with TRBD1. TRBV5-3 is an ORF for which the function is uncertain. J lost 6 bases, V lost 4 bases, and 16 bases had no gene match. This CDR3 is built from 18 residues. CDR3 sequence: CARSAGPGTGGWGAEAFF. CDR3 DNA: TGTGCCAGAAGCGCAGGACCCGGGACAGGGGGCTGGGGCGCTGAAGCTTTCTTT.